The TCR beta chain described here comes from a study of T cell changes during pregnancy in multiple sclerosis (dated 2019 in TCRdb). As for the study more broadly: Changes in the T cell repertoire over the course of pregnancy were examined in this study in women with multiple sclerosis.

To note about this clone: No cognate antigen has been identified for it. No base quality information exists; no much larger clone differs at one position.

The library came from the immunoSEQ multiplex PCR assay. Not all clones reach the TCRdb copy of this immuneACCESS table, which keeps in-frame sequences only. Checked studies attribute under half of the gap to unresolved V genes and leave the rest unexplained. The sample table contains tens of thousands of clones; only one count was recorded for 93% of them. In total, the top ten clones hold less than 0.75% of the sample. V and J are trimmed by 0 bases and 12 bases, and the gene matches miss 7 bases of the junction. The germline V gene (reference sequence) gives CDR1 as GTSNPN and CDR2 as SVGIG. The CDR3 spans 14 residues, from the cysteine through the phenylalanine. Left in the record is the CDR3 DNA by itself, 42 bases read in frame from the first base.

The TCR was taken from a female donor in good health, enrolled as a control in a pregnancy study. The sequencing used peripheral blood, collected in the second trimester of pregnancy. In this chain, TRBV30 is recombined with TRBJ2-1; 11 of the junction bases match TRBD2. The CDR3 loop reads CAWSVLTSGASQFF. Here is the DNA: TGTGCCTGGAGTGTATTGACTAGCGGGGCCTCGCAGTTCTTC.